The present TCR beta chain was sequenced within a study of radiation and T cells in renal cell carcinoma. Study-wide points: Top tumor clonotypes rose in blood 2 weeks post-radiation, then contracted. Pretreatment tumor biopsies were lacking, so baseline clonotypes are unknown.

Profiling relied on immunoSEQ multiplex PCR, and the TCRdb table lists in-frame clones only, not all of them. The sample shows approximately 140,000 clones, around 90% of them seen only once. As to this clone: Antigen: not known.

The CDR3 contains 14 residues. Deletions cut 1 base from V and 4 bases from J, with 8 bases between. Germline V gene lookup returns CDR1 SGHTA and CDR2 FQGNSA. Regarding time point: baseline pretreatment blood. The treatment denotes: 15 Gy SBRT to primary tumor, nephrectomy 4 weeks later. The sequencing here drew on blood, taken from a patient whose treatment included radiotherapy and nephrectomy. The receptor comes from a woman aged 65 to 85 with renal cell carcinoma. V is TRBV7-2 and J is TRBJ1-3; no clear D gene. The CDR3 loop is CASSLGEPGNTIYF. The CDR3 coding sequence is TGTGCCAGCAGCTTAGGGGAACCCGGAAACACCATATATTTT.